This is a list of T cell receptor beta chains from one sample in a study of blood T cell repertoires in COVID-19. The assay was immunoSEQ multiplex PCR, and TCRdb's table has in-frame clones only and misses some. This sample has about 160,000 clones, with around 74% found just once. Input material: peripheral blood. The receptors originated from an older woman with COVID-19, enrolled during active disease. CDR3s include the opening cysteine and the closing phenylalanine or tryptophan. The D gene is left open where the match is weak. The size entry is marked missing in some rows and otherwise reads once, few, many or a size class.

abundance	len	j_gene	v_gene	d_gene	CDR3aa	CDR3nt
few	17	TRBJ2-2	TRBV7-6	TRBD2	CASSLPGLAGYTGELFF	TGTGCCAGCAGCTTACCGGGACTAGCGGGGTACACCGGGGAGCTGTTTTTT
-	17	TRBJ1-5	TRBV28	TRBD1	CASSPIPDRGRNQPQHF	TGTGCCAGCAGTCCGATACCGGACAGGGGGCGAAATCAGCCCCAGCATTTT
-	12	TRBJ2-3	TRBV29-1	-	CSGSSSTDTQYF	TGCAGCGGGAGTTCTAGTACAGATACGCAGTATTTT
-	14	TRBJ2-7	TRBV7-3	TRBD2	CASSLGAGGGEQYF	TGTGCCAGCAGCTTAGGAGCGGGAGGGGGCGAGCAGTACTTC
-	13	TRBJ1-6	TRBV6-6	-	CASSYGTPSPLHF	TGTGCCAGCAGTTACGGGACACCCTCACCCCTCCACTTT
once	16	TRBJ1-5	TRBV2	TRBD1	CASRIGTGNSNQPQHF	TGTGCCAGCAGGATTGGGACAGGGAATAGCAATCAGCCCCAGCATTTT
-	16	TRBJ2-2	TRBV7-8	TRBD2	CASSLGLAGGSGELFF	TGTGCCAGCAGCTTAGGGCTAGCGGGAGGTTCTGGGGAGCTGTTTTTT
-	16	TRBJ2-3	TRBV7-3	TRBD2	CASSPRSGGVTDTQYF	TGTGCCAGCAGCCCCAGATCGGGAGGGGTCACAGATACGCAGTATTTT
-	15	TRBJ1-4	TRBV28	-	CASSLRQDRDEKLFF	TGTGCCAGCAGCCTAAGACAGGATCGGGATGAAAAACTGTTTTTT
-	16	TRBJ2-1	TRBV28	TRBD2	CASSLRGGSSYNEQFF	TGTGCCAGCAGTTTGCGGGGCGGGAGCTCCTACAATGAGCAGTTCTTC
-	13	TRBJ1-1	TRBV6-4	TRBD1	CASSSLRGAEAFF	TGTGCCAGCAGTTCGCTCAGGGGGGCTGAAGCTTTCTTT
-	18	TRBJ2-1	TRBV7-9	TRBD2	CASSYNPTGTSGYNEQFF	TGTGCCAGCAGCTACAACCCCACGGGGACTAGCGGCTACAATGAGCAGTTCTTC
-	16	TRBJ2-2	TRBV7-3	TRBD1	CASSQNAGGNTGELFF	TGTGCCAGCAGTCAAAACGCAGGGGGCAACACCGGGGAGCTGTTTTTT
-	13	TRBJ1-1	TRBV6-5	TRBD1	CASSFQGGTEAFF	TGTGCCAGCAGTTTCCAGGGGGGCACTGAAGCTTTCTTT
once	14	TRBJ1-2	TRBV2	TRBD1	CASSEKGQGYGYTF	TGTGCCAGCAGTGAAAAGGGACAGGGCTATGGCTACACCTTC
-	14	TRBJ1-6	TRBV2	-	CASCPTGPKSPLHF	TGTGCCAGCTGCCCGACAGGACCCAAATCACCCCTCCACTTT
-	15	TRBJ2-1	TRBV11-2	-	CASSLLGRGYGEQFF	TGTGCCAGCAGCTTACTCGGGAGAGGTTACGGTGAGCAGTTCTTC
once	17	TRBJ1-3	TRBV15	TRBD1	CATSRDRDRVTGNTIYF	TGTGCCACCAGCAGAGATCGGGACAGGGTCACAGGAAACACCATATATTTT
-	15	TRBJ1-4	TRBV4-1	-	CASSQGQPSNEKLFF	TGCGCCAGCAGCCAAGGACAGCCCTCGAATGAAAAACTGTTTTTT
-	13	TRBJ2-3	TRBV2	-	CASNEGLTDTQYF	TGTGCCAGCAATGAGGGGCTGACAGATACGCAGTATTTT
few	18	TRBJ2-1	TRBV19	TRBD2	CASTQYGLAGDSYNEQFF	TGTGCCAGTACCCAATATGGACTAGCGGGAGACTCCTACAATGAGCAGTTCTTC
-	19	TRBJ2-5	TRBV30	-	CAWSVRGRAGARTRETQYF	TGTGCCTGGAGTGTGCGGGGTAGGGCCGGGGCACGCACCCGGGAGACCCAGTACTTC
-	11	TRBJ2-1	TRBV29-1	-	CSAGRGNEQFF	TGCAGCGCCGGGCGGGGCAATGAGCAGTTCTTC
-	11	TRBJ1-2	TRBV7-3	-	CASSSGYGYTF	TGTGCCAGCAGCTCGGGGTATGGCTACACCTTC
-	15	TRBJ2-1	TRBV7-9	-	CASSPVLGQRGEQFF	TGTGCCAGCAGCCCCGTCCTGGGGCAGCGCGGTGAGCAGTTCTTC
-	14	TRBJ2-2	TRBV18	-	CASSSLEAAGELFF	TGTGCCAGCTCATCCCTAGAAGCGGCCGGGGAGCTGTTTTTT
-	14	TRBJ1-4	TRBV25-1	-	CASSERGGKEKLFF	TGTGCCAGCAGTGAACGGGGGGGCAAGGAAAAACTGTTTTTT
-	13	TRBJ2-7	TRBV12-3/TRBV12-4	-	CASSLGSPDEQYF	TGTGCCAGCAGTTTAGGGTCCCCGGACGAGCAGTACTTC
-	17	TRBJ2-1	TRBV5-4	TRBD2	CASSPGGQAFNYNEQFF	TGTGCCAGCAGCCCGGGAGGTCAAGCCTTTAACTACAATGAGCAGTTCTTC
-	15	TRBJ2-7	TRBV6-1	TRBD1	CASSWPGQGFREQYF	TGTGCCAGCAGTTGGCCGGGACAGGGATTTCGCGAGCAGTACTTC
-	17	TRBJ2-6	TRBV9	-	CASSYGGRFPGANVLTF	TGTGCCAGCAGCTACGGGGGTCGTTTCCCTGGGGCCAACGTCCTGACTTTC
-	13	TRBJ1-2	TRBV7-2	TRBD1	CASSLTGAGGYTF	TGTGCCAGCAGCCTGACAGGGGCCGGAGGCTACACCTTC
once	18	TRBJ2-3	TRBV28	-	CASSSDPGVPPRTDTQYF	TGTGCCAGCAGTTCGGACCCGGGGGTTCCTCCACGCACAGATACGCAGTATTTT
-	14	TRBJ2-7	TRBV18	-	CASSPRGDPYEQYF	TGTGCCAGCTCACCACGCGGGGACCCCTACGAGCAGTACTTC
-	19	TRBJ2-3	TRBV4-2	TRBD2	CASSQKFGIAGVSTDTQYF	TGTGCCAGCAGCCAAAAGTTCGGGATAGCGGGGGTTAGCACAGATACGCAGTATTTT